This TCR beta chain stems from a study of cytomegalovirus exposure and HLA in healthy donors (dated by TCRdb to about 2017). Concerning the study at large: A later analysis indicated that the 130 or so validation repertoires were generated on the platform also employed for the approximately 700 repertoires of the first cohort. The aim of the study was to test whether cataloging public T cell receptors could identify signatures of past pathogen exposure. Besides the first cohort of 666 subjects, a separate validation cohort made up of 95 to 150 different subjects was used. High-throughput TCR immunosequencing, statistical association of individual TCRs with disease status, and machine learning were combined to predict cytomegalovirus infection status.

Worth noting for this clone: Its binding antigen is unknown. No base qualities exist here, and no much larger clone lies one base off it.

Results the study describes overall, beyond this receptor: The authors suggested that the approach could potentially be generalized to other disease states and immunological phenotypes. Of the cluster scores, roughly 95% were above 0 in a later analysis, which found that TCRs clustered in the first cohort also tended to co-occur in the roughly 130 validation repertoires. In the study, approximately 160 TCR beta chains were listed as associated with cytomegalovirus. Most TCR sequences were seen in very few donors, while some public TCRs were found in many individuals. Cytomegalovirus status was reported to be diagnosed by the classifier with high specificity and sensitivity in both the original and validation cohorts. A later analysis had no HLA typing for the validation cohort, so co-occurrence there was scored across all 130 or so repertoires. In vitro tests confirmed that a few of the cytomegalovirus-associated TCR beta chains recognize cytomegalovirus antigens.

The CDR3 runs 17 residues from the cysteine to the phenylalanine. Only the CDR3 part of the read is kept: 51 bases, read in frame from the first base. Trimming leaves V shorter by 0 bases and J shorter by 1 base, with the junction holding 7 bases beyond the gene matches. CDR1 and CDR2, looked up from the germline V gene (reference sequence), are SGHKS and YYEKEE. The donors were included in the validation cohort of roughly 130 subjects, a group kept apart from the roughly 690-subject first cohort. The library was made by the immunoSEQ multiplex PCR assay. In the original analysis: A statistical classification framework was developed to diagnose cytomegalovirus status using the catalog of TCR beta chain sequences. Drawn from immuneACCESS, this table holds only the in-frame rearrangements with V and J called that TCRdb kept. Clones are partly lost; checked studies trace under half to an unresolved V gene and leave the rest unexplained. D and trimming were read from the DNA, whereas the V and J calls and clone size are those reported in that table. The sample profile shows 200,000 to 250,000 clones; under 95% of them were found once. The leading ten clones occupy more than 1% of the sample.

Sequenced material: PBMCs. The receptor was derived from a woman aged 18-35 years in good health and CMV-seronegative. The chain is assembled from TRBV5-5 and TRBJ1-2, with 9 junctional bases fitting TRBD1. CDR3 reads: CASSLGDRVLSNYGYTF. The nucleotides are TGTGCCAGCAGCTTGGGGGACAGGGTTCTTAGTAACTATGGCTACACCTTC. With the portions outside the CDR3 filled from the reference TRBV5-5 and TRBJ1-2 genes, the complete variable region becomes DAGVTQSPTHLIKTRGQQVTLRCSPISGHKSVSWYQQVLGQGPQFIFQYYEKEERGRGNFPDRFSARQFPNYSSELNVNALLLGDSALYLCASSLGDRVLSNYGYTFGSGTRLTVV.